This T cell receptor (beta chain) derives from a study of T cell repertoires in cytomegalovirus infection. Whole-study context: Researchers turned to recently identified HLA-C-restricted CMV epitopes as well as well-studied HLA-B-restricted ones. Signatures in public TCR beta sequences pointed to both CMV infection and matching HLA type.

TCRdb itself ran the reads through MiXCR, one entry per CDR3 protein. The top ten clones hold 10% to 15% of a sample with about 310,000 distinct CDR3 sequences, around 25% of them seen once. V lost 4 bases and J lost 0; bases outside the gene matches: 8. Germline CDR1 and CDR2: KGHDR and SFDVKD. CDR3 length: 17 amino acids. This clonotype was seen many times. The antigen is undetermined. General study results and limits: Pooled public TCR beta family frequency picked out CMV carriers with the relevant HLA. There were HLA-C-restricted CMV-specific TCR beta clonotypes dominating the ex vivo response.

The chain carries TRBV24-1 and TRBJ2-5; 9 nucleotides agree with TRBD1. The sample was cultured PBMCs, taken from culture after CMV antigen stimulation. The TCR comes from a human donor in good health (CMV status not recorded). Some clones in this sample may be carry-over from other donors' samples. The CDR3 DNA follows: TGTGCCACCAGTGACAGGGACAGGGATCGCCACCAAGAGACCCAGTACTTC. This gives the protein CATSDRDRDRHQETQYF.